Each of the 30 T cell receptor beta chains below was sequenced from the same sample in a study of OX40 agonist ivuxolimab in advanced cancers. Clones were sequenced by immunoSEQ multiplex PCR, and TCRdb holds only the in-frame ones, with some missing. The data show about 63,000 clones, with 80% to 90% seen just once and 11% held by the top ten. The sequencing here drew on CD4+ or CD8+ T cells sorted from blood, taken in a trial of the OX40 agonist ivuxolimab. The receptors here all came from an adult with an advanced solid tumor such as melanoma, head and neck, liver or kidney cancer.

The CDR3 DNA follows: TGTGCCAGCAGTTACTCAGAGACCCAGTACTTC. Its protein product is CASSYSETQYF. This sequence joins TRBV6-6 and TRBJ2-5; no firm D call. The V gene lost 0 bases and the J gene lost 4 bases, with 0 bases spanning the gap. The CDR3 consists of 11 residues. The V gene's germline CDR1 is MNHNY and CDR2 SVGAGI (reference sequence).

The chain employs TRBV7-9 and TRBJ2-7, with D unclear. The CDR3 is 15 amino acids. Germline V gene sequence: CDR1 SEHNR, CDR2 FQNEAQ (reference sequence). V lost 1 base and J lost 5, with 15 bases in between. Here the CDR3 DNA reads TGTGCCAGCAGCTTAGATTTAGGGATTAGGAACGAGCAGTACTTC. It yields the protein CASSLDLGIRNEQYF.

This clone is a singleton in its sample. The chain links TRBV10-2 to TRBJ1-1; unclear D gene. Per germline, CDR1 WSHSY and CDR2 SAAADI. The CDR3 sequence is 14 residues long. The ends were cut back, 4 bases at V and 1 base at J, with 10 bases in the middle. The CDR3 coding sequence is TGCGCCAGCAGTGCGATGGTGAGGAACACTGAAGCTTTCTTT. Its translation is CASSAMVRNTEAFF.

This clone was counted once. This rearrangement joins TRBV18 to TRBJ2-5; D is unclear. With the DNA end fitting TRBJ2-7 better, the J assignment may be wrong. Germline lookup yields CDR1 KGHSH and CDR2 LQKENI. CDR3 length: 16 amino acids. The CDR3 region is CASSSDVEQTGYEQYF. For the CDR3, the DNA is TGTGCCAGCTCATCGGATGTGGAGCAGACCGGATACGAGCAGTACTTC.

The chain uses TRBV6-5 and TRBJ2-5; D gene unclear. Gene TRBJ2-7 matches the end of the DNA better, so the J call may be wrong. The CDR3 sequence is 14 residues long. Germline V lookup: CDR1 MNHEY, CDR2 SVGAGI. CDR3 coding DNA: TGTGCCAGCAGTTACTCGGAAGGACCCTACGAGCAGTACTTC. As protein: CASSYSEGPYEQYF.

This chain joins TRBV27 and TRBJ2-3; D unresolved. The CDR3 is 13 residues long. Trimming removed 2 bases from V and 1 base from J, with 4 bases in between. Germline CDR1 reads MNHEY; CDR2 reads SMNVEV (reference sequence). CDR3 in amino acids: CASSLAGTDTQYF. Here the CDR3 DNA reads TGTGCCAGCAGTTTAGCGGGCACAGATACGCAGTATTTT.

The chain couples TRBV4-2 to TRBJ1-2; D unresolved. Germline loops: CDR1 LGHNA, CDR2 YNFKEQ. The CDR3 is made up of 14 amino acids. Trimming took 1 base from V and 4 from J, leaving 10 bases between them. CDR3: CASSQVPPGYGYTF. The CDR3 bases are TGTGCCAGCAGCCAAGTACCCCCAGGCTATGGCTACACCTTC.

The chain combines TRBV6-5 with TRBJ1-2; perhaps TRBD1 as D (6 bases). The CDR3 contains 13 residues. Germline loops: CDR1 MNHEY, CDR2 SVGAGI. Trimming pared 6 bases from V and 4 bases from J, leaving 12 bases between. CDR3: CASRTGSTYGYTF. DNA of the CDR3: TGTGCCAGCAGAACAGGGTCGACCTATGGCTACACCTTC.

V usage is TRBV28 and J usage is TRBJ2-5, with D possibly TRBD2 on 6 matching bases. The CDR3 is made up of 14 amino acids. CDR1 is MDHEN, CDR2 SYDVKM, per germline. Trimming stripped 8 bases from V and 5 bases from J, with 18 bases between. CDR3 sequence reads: CASQNSGDWETQYF. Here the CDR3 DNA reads TGTGCCAGCCAGAACTCGGGGGATTGGGAGACCCAGTACTTC.

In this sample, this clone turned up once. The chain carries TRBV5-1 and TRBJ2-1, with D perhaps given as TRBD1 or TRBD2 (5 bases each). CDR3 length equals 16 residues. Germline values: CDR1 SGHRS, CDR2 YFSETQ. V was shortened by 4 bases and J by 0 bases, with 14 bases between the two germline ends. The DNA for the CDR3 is TGCGCCAGCAGCCCGGATCACGGGGCCTCCTACAATGAGCAGTTCTTC. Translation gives CASSPDHGASYNEQFF.

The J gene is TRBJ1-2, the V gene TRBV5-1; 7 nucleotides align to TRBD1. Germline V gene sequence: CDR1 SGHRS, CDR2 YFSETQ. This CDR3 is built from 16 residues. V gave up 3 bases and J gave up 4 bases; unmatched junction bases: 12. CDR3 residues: CASSSAVQGPRYGYTF. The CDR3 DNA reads TGCGCCAGCAGCTCGGCAGTACAGGGGCCCCGCTATGGCTACACCTTC.

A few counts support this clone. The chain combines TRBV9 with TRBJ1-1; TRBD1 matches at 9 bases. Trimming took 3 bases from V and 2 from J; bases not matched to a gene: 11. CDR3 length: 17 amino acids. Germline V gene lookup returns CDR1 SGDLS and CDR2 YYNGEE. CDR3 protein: CASSGGIGTGPNTEAFF. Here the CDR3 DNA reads TGTGCCAGCAGCGGGGGAATCGGGACAGGGCCAAACACTGAAGCTTTCTTT.

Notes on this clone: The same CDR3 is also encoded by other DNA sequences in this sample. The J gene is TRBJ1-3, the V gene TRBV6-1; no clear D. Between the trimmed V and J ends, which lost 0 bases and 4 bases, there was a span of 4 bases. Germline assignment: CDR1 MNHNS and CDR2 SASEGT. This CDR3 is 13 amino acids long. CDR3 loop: CASSEAGGNTIYF. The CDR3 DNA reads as TGTGCCAGCAGTGAAGCGGGGGGAAACACCATATATTTT.

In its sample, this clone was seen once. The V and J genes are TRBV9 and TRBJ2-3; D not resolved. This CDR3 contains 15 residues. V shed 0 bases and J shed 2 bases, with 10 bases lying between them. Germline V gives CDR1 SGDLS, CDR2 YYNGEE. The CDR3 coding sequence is TGTGCCAGCAGCGTAGCTCGGGCGGACACAGATACGCAGTATTTT. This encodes CASSVARADTDTQYF.

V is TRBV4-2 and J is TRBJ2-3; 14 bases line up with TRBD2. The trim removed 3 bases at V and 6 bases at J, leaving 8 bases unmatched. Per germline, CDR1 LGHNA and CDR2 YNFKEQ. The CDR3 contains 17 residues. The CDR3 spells CASSQSLGLAGADTQYF. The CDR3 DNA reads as TGTGCCAGCAGCCAGTCTCTGGGACTAGCGGGAGCGGATACGCAGTATTTT.

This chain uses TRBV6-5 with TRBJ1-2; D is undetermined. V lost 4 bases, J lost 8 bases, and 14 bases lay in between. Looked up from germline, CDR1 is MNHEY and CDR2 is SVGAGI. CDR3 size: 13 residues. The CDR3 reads CASSSGGLGGYTF. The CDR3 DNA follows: TGTGCCAGCAGTTCCGGCGGCCTCGGAGGCTACACCTTC.

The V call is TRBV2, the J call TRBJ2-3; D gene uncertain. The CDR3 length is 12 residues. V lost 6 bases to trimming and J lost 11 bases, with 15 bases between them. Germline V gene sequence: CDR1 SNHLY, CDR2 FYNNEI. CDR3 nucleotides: TGTGCCAGCAGCGACGAGGACGAACGGCAGTATTTT. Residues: CASSDEDERQYF.

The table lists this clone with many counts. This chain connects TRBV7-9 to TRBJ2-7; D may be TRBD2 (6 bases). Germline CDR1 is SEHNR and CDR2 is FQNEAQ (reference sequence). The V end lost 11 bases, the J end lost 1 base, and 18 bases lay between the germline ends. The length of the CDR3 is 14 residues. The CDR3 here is CAYHRDGGSYEQYF. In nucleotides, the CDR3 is TGTGCCTACCACCGGGACGGGGGTTCCTACGAGCAGTACTTC. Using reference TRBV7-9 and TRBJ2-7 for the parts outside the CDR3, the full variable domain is DTGVSQNPRHKITKRGQNVTFRCDPISEHNRLYWYRQTLGQGPEFLTYFQNEAQLEKSRLLSDRFSAERPKGSFSTLEIQRTEQGDSAMYLCAYHRDGGSYEQYFGPGTRLTVT.

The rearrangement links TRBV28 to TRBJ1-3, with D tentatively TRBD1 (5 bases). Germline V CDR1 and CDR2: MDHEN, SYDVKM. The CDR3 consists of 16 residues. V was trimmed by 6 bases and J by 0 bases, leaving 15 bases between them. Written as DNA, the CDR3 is TGTGCCAGCAGACCTGGCAGGGCAAACTCTGGAAACACCATATATTTT. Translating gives CASRPGRANSGNTIYF.

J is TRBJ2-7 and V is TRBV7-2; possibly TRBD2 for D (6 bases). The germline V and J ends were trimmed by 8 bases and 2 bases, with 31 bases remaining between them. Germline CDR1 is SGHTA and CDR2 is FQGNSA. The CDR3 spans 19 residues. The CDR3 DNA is TGTGCCAGCGCTTTGGGCCATGGAGGGAGGAGGGCCCTCACCTACGAGCAGTACTTC. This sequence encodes CASALGHGGRRALTYEQYF.

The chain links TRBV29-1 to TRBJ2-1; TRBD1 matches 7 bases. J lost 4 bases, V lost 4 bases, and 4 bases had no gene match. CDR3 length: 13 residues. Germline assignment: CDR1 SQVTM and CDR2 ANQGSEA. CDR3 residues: CSVARGLYNEQFF. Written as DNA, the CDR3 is TGCAGCGTTGCTAGGGGGCTATACAATGAGCAGTTCTTC.

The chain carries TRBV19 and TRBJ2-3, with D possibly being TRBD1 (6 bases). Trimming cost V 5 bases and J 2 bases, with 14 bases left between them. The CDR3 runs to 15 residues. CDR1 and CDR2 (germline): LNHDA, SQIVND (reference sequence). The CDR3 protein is CASSLLGTNTDTQYF. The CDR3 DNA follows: TGTGCCAGTAGTTTACTTGGGACAAACACAGATACGCAGTATTTT.

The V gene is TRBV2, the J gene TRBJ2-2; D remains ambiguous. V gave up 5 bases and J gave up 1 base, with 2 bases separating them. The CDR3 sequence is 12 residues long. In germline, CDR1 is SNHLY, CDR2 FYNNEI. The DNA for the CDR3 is TGTGCCAGCAGTAGGAACACCGGGGAGCTGTTTTTT. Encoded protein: CASSRNTGELFF.

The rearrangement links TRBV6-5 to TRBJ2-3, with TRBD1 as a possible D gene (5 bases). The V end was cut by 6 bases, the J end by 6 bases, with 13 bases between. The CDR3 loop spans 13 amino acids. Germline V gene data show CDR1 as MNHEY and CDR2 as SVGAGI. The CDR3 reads CASSLLGADTQYF. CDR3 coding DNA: TGTGCCAGCAGCCTGTTAGGGGCCGATACGCAGTATTTT.

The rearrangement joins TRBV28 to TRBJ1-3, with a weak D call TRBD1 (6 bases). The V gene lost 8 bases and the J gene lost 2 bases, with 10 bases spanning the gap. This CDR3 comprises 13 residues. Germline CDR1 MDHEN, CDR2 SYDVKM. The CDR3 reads CASVQGTGNTIYF. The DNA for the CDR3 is TGTGCCAGCGTACAGGGTACTGGAAACACCATATATTTT.

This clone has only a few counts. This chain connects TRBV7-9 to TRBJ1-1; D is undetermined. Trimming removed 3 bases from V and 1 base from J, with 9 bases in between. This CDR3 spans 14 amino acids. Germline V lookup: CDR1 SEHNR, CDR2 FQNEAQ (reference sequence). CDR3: CASSLGSGNTEAFF. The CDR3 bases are TGTGCCAGCAGCTTGGGGTCGGGGAACACTGAAGCTTTCTTT.

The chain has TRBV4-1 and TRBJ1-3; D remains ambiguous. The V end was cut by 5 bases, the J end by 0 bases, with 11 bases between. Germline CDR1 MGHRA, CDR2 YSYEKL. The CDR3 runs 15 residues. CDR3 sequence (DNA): TGCGCCAGCAGCTCCCAAAAGAGCTCTGGAAACACCATATATTTT. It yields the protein CASSSQKSSGNTIYF.

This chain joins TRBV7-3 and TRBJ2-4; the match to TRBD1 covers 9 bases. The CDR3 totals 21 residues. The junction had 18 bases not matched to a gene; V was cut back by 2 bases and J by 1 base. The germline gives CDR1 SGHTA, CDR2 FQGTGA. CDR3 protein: CASSLRYGQGRRFGAKNIQYF. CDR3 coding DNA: TGTGCCAGCAGCTTACGGTATGGACAGGGGCGGCGGTTTGGTGCCAAAAACATTCAGTACTTC.

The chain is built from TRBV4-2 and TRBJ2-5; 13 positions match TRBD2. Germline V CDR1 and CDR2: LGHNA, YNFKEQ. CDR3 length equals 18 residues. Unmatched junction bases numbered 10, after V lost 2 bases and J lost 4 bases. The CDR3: CASSQNGLAGEVRETQYF. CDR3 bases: TGTGCCAGCAGCCAAAACGGACTAGCGGGAGAAGTCAGAGAGACCCAGTACTTC.

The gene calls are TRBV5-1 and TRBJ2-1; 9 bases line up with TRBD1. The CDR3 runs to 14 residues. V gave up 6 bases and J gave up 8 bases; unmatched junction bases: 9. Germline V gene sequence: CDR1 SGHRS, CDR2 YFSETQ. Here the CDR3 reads CASTSGTGSHEQFF. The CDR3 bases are TGCGCCAGCACTTCCGGGACAGGGTCGCATGAGCAGTTCTTC.